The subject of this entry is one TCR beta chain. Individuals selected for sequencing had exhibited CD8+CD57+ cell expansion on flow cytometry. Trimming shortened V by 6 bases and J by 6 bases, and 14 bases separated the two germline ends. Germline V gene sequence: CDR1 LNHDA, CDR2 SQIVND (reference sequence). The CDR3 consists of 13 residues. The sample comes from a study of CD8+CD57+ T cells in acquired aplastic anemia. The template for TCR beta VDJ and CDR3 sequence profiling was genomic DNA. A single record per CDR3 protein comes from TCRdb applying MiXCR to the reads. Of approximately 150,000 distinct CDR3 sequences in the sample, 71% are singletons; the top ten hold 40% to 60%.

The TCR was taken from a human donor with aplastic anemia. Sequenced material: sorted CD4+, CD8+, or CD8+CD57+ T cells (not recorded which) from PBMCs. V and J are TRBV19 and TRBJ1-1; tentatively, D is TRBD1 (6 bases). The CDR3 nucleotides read TGTGCCAGTAGCTCACAGGGTTTGGCTGAAGCTTTCTTT. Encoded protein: CASSSQGLAEAFF.